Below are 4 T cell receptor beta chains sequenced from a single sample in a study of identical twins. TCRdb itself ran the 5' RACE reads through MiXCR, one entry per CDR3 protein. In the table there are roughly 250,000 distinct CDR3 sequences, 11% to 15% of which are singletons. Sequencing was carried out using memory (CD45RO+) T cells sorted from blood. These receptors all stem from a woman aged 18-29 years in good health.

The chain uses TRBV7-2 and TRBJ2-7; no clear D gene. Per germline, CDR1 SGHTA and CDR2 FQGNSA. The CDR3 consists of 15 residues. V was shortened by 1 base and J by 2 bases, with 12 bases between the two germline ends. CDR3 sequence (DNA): TGTGCCAGCAGCTTAGTGGGGATTGGAGCCTACGAGCAGTACTTC. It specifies CASSLVGIGAYEQYF.

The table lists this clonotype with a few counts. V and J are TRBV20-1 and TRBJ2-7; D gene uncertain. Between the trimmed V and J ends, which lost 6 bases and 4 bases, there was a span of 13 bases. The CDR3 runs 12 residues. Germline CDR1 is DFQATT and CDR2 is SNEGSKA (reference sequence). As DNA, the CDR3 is TGCAGTGCCGTAACCAGTGGATACGAGCAGTACTTC. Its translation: CSAVTSGYEQYF.

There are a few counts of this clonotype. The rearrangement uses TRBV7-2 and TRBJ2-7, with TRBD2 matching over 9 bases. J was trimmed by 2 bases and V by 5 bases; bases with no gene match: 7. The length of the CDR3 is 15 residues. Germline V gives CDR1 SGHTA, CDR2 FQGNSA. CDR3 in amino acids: CASSLFSSGAYEQYF. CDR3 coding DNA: TGTGCCAGCAGCCTATTTTCTAGCGGGGCCTACGAGCAGTACTTC.

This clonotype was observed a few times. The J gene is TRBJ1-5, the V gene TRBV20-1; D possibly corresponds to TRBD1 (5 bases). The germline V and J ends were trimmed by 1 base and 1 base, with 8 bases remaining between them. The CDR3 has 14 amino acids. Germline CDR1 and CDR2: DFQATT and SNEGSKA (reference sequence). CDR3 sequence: CSARVRDSNQPQHF. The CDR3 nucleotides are TGCAGTGCTAGAGTCAGGGACAGCAATCAGCCCCAGCATTTT.